This entry features one T cell receptor (beta chain) sequence. The CDR3 sequence is 17 residues long. V lost 5 bases and J lost 2, with 19 bases in between. The germline gives CDR1 MNHEY, CDR2 SMNVEV (reference sequence). The entry originates in a study of blood T cells in healthy people across ages. Combining a sample-barcoded 5' primer with a J-beta primer mix, a second PCR ran for roughly 7 to 11 cycles. TCRdb itself ran the 5' RACE reads through MiXCR, one entry per CDR3 protein. The sample lists over 500,000 distinct CDR3 sequences; about 28% were seen once. This same sample was also part of a study on T cells of mothers and their children.

What was sequenced was blood. The V call is TRBV27, the J call TRBJ2-4, with a weak D call TRBD1 (6 bases). The origin of this receptor is a boy aged 2 to 10 in good health. The DNA of the CDR3 is TGTGCCAGCAGTCCTTTGAGGACAGCTAGGTCCAAAAACATTCAGTACTTC. Translating it yields CASSPLRTARSKNIQYF.